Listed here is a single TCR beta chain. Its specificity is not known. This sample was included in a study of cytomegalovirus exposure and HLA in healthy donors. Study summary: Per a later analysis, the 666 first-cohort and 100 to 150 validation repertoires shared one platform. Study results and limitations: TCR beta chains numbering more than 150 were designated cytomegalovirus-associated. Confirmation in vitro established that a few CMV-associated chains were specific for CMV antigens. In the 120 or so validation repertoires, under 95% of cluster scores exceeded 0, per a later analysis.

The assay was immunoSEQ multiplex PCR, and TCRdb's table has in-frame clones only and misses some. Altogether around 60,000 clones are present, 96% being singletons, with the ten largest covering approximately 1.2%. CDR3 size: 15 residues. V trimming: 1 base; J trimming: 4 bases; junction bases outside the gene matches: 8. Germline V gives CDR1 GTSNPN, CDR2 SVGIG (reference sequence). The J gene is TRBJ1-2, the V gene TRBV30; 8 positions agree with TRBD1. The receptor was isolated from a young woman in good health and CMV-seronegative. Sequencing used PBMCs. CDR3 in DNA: TGTGCCTGGAGTGCCCCAACAGGGGGGGGCTATGGCTACACCTTC. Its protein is CAWSAPTGGGYGYTF.